A single sample is the source of the 16 T cell receptor beta chains below, sequenced in a study of CD8 T cells in Susac syndrome (dated by TCRdb to about 2019). Library preparation used the immunoSEQ multiplex PCR assay. RNA was extracted with the RNeasy kit and 0.5 to 1 ug was reverse transcribed using random hexamers. Clones were called with MiXCR by TCRdb after fastp trimmed the public reads at Q25, and only in-frame beta chains were retained. All rows with the same CDR3 protein become a single entry with the most common DNA and genes. The sample table holds roughly 180,000 distinct CDR3 sequences, of which around 96% were seen once. Around 0.14% of the sample is taken by the ten largest. The material sequenced was CD4+ T cells from PBMCs. The receptors here all came from a human donor in good health.

The J gene is TRBJ1-1, the V gene TRBV20-1; D is possibly TRBD1 (5 bases). With 2 bases removed from V and 3 bases from J, the gap between germline ends came to 10 bases. This CDR3 spans 13 amino acids. CDR1 is DFQATT and CDR2 is SNEGSKA in the germline V gene (reference sequence). Here the CDR3 reads CSARRQRDTEAFF. DNA of the CDR3: TGCAGTGCTAGACGACAGAGGGACACTGAAGCTTTCTTT.

About this clonotype itself: A junction boundary mismatches the germline segment, possibly from a read error. The CDR3 DNA follows: TGCGCCAGCAGTCCAGGGACGGGGGGCTATTATTCACCCCTCCACTTT. Its protein product is CASSPGTGGYYSPLHF. The chain recombines TRBV4-3 with TRBJ1-6; TRBD1 might be the D (6 bases). Germline values: CDR1 LGHNA, CDR2 YSLEER. The CDR3 runs 16 residues.

The chain uses TRBV20-1 and TRBJ1-1; D uncertain. CDR1 is DFQATT, CDR2 SNEGSKA, per germline (reference sequence). With 5 bases removed from V and 1 base from J, the gap between germline ends came to 11 bases. The CDR3 is 13 amino acids. CDR3 bases: TGCAGTGCTTCCTCTGCCCAGAACACTGAAGCTTTCTTT. This translates into CSASSAQNTEAFF.

Only one count was recorded for this clonotype. V gene TRBV12-3 or TRBV12-4 combines with J gene TRBJ2-7; 9 positions match TRBD1. V was pared by 6 bases and J by 4 bases, with 7 bases of the junction left unmatched. The CDR3 contains 14 residues. CDR3 amino acids: CASRPGTGLYEQYF. DNA for the CDR3: TGTGCCAGCAGGCCCGGGACAGGGCTTTACGAGCAGTACTTC.

This chain joins TRBV6-2 or TRBV6-3 and TRBJ2-7; D ambiguous. Trimming removed 7 bases from V and 0 bases from J, with 25 bases in between. Germline values: CDR1 MNHEY, CDR2 SVGEGT. This CDR3 is 18 amino acids long. The CDR3 DNA reads TGTGCCAGCACCTTTACCCTTATGCCGGGCCAGATCTCCTACGAGCAGTACTTC. Protein: CASTFTLMPGQISYEQYF.

The gene calls are TRBV5-1 and TRBJ2-3; D gene uncertain. The CDR3 length is 15 residues. V was clipped by 1 base and J by 5 bases, with 14 bases between them. The germline V gene encodes CDR1 SGHRS and CDR2 YFSETQ. CDR3 sequence: CASSLWRRAGDTQYF. In nucleotides, the CDR3 is TGCGCCAGCAGCTTGTGGCGTCGGGCTGGAGATACGCAGTATTTT.

V gene TRBV3-1 combines with J gene TRBJ1-1; the D gene is possibly TRBD1 (5 bases). V was clipped by 3 bases and J by 1 base, with 12 bases between them. This CDR3 region has 15 residues. Germline V lookup: CDR1 LGHDT, CDR2 YNNKEL (reference sequence). The CDR3 reads CASSQGGGPNTEAFF. DNA of the CDR3: TGTGCCAGCAGCCAGGGGGGTGGCCCGAACACTGAAGCTTTCTTT.

The chain is built from TRBV11-3 and TRBJ2-3; D perhaps matches TRBD1 (6 bases). With 5 bases removed from V and 2 bases from J, the gap between germline ends came to 14 bases. Germline CDR1 reads SGHNT; CDR2 reads YENEEA. The CDR3 runs to 15 residues. As DNA, the CDR3 is TGTGCCAGCAGCCTAGGACAGCAGAACACAGATACGCAGTATTTT. As protein: CASSLGQQNTDTQYF.

V is TRBV7-3 and J is TRBJ2-2, with 10 nucleotides matching TRBD2. Germline CDR1 and CDR2: SGHTA and FQGTGA. The CDR3 length is 13 residues. V dropped 7 bases and J dropped 7; count of bases not matched to a gene: 3. Here the CDR3 reads CASNLAGVGELFF. In DNA, the CDR3 is TGTGCCAGCAACCTAGCGGGGGTCGGGGAGCTGTTTTTT.

This rearrangement joins TRBV7-8 to TRBJ1-5; D is unclear. V was pared by 4 bases and J by 2 bases, with 12 bases between. CDR3 size: 15 residues. From germline, CDR1 is SGHVS and CDR2 FQNEAQ. CDR3 loop: CASSSRRVGNQPQHF. The CDR3 DNA follows: TGTGCCAGCAGCTCCAGACGGGTTGGCAATCAGCCCCAGCATTTT.

The V call is TRBV27, the J call TRBJ2-2, with 9 bases aligning to TRBD1. The germline V gene encodes CDR1 MNHEY and CDR2 SMNVEV (reference sequence). After removal of 5 bases from V and 5 bases from J, the junction contained 9 bases not matched to a gene. The CDR3 is 16 amino acids. DNA for the CDR3: TGTGCCAGCAGTCAAGTACAGGGGGCGTCGACCGGGGAGCTGTTTTTT. Translation gives CASSQVQGASTGELFF.

The chain joins TRBV30 to TRBJ1-6; 7 bases map to TRBD1. With 6 bases clipped from V and 6 bases from J, the junction kept 2 bases outside the gene matches. Per germline, CDR1 GTSNPN and CDR2 SVGIG (reference sequence). The CDR3 has 12 residues. CDR3 DNA sequence: TGTGCCTGTGACAGGGTTAATTCACCCCTCCACTTT. Translating it yields CACDRVNSPLHF. Full variable domain (outside the CDR3, taken from reference TRBV30 and TRBJ1-6): SQTIHQWPATLVQPVGSPLSLECTVEGTSNPNLYWYRQAAGRGLQLLFYSVGIGQISSEVPQNLSASRPQDRQFILSSKKLLLSDSGFYLCACDRVNSPLHFGNGTRLTVT.

The rearrangement uses TRBV6-2 or TRBV6-3 and TRBJ2-5; D unclear. The CDR3 is made up of 14 amino acids. Trimming removed 7 bases at V and 2 bases at J, with 14 bases between. Germline V gene lookup returns CDR1 MNHEY and CDR2 SVGEGT. The chain's CDR3 is CASKIGAIQETQYF. The CDR3 nucleotides are TGTGCCAGCAAAATAGGAGCGATACAAGAGACCCAGTACTTC.

CDR3 region: CASSHPSPRDSPSYEQYF. The CDR3 nucleotides are TGCGCCAGCAGTCATCCTAGTCCCCGGGACAGCCCCTCCTACGAGCAGTACTTC. J is TRBJ2-7 and V is TRBV23-1; 7 nucleotides match TRBD1. TRBV23-1 qualifies as an ORF whose function is uncertain. J gave up 0 bases and V 3 bases, and 14 bases lay outside the gene matches. The CDR3 contains 18 residues.

This clonotype was counted once. The chain links TRBV15 to TRBJ2-5; no reliable D call. There are 14 residues in the CDR3. Trimming stripped 1 base from V and 0 bases from J, with 6 bases between. Germline CDR1 is LNHNV and CDR2 is YYDKDF (reference sequence). This CDR3 is CATSRGVDQETQYF. CDR3 nucleotide sequence: TGTGCCACCAGCAGAGGGGTTGACCAAGAGACCCAGTACTTC.

On this clonotype: One junction end does not reproduce the germline sequence, and a read error may be involved. The chain uses TRBV29-1 and TRBJ2-1, with 9 bases fitting TRBD2. The CDR3 spans 14 residues. CDR1 and CDR2 from the germline V gene are SQVTM and ANQGSEA. CDR3 sequence: CSAERGGAGNEQFF. CDR3 nucleotide sequence: TGCAGCGCTGAACGCGGGGGGGCCGGGAATGAGCAGTTCTTC.